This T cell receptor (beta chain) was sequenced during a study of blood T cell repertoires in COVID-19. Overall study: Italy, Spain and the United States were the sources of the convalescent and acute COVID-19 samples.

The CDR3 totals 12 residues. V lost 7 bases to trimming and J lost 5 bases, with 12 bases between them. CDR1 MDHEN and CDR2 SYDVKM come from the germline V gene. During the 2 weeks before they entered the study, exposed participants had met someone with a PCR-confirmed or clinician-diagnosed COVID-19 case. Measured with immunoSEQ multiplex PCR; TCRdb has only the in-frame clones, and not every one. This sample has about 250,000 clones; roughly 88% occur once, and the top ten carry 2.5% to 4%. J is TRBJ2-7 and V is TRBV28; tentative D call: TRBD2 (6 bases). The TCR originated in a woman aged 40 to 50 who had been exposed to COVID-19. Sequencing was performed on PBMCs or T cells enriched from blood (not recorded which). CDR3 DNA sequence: TGTGCCAGCATGGAGGGTTACCACGAGCAGTACTTC. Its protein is CASMEGYHEQYF.